The 12 T cell receptor beta chains below all came from one sample that was sequenced in a study of cytomegalovirus exposure and HLA in healthy donors. Use of 60 Vbeta and 13 Jbeta primers characterized the PCR. Profiled with immunoSEQ multiplex PCR; TCRdb holds only in-frame clones, not every one. The data contain more than 150,000 clones, less than 80% of them singletons. Sequencing was carried out using PBMCs. All receptors derive from a man aged 18 to 29 in good health and CMV-seronegative.

This clone appeared a single time. The genes are TRBV7-9 and TRBJ1-2; TRBD1 is a possible D gene (6 bases). This CDR3 has 16 amino acids. V gave up 4 bases and J gave up 2 bases, with 17 bases separating them. Germline-derived CDR1 and CDR2 are SEHNR and FQNEAQ (reference sequence). The CDR3 coding sequence is TGTGCCAGCAGCTCCCTCGCACAGGGAGAGAACTATGGCTACACCTTC. As protein: CASSSLAQGENYGYTF.

This chain connects TRBV10-3 to TRBJ1-3; 10 bases map to TRBD1. Germline V gene data show CDR1 as ENHRY and CDR2 as SYGVKD. The V and J ends lost 7 bases and 11 bases, in that order; junction bases with no gene match: 5. The CDR3 totals 12 residues. As DNA, the CDR3 is TGTGCCATCAACGACAGGGGGCTCCCCATATATTTT. This sequence encodes CAINDRGLPIYF.

V usage is TRBV27 and J usage is TRBJ2-3, with D maybe TRBD2 (6 bases). Germline lookup yields CDR1 MNHEY and CDR2 SMNVEV (reference sequence). The CDR3 is made up of 17 amino acids. The V gene lost 1 base and the J gene lost 6 bases, with 20 bases spanning the gap. In DNA, the CDR3 is TGTGCCAGCAGTTTATTTATTGGGCGGGATTTGAGGGATACGCAGTATTTT. This gives the protein CASSLFIGRDLRDTQYF.

The V gene is TRBV5-1, the J gene TRBJ1-6, with TRBD1 matching over 10 bases. The germline gives CDR1 SGHRS, CDR2 YFSETQ. The CDR3 is 15 residues long. After removal of 4 bases from V and 9 bases from J, the junction contained 7 bases not matched to a gene. The CDR3 protein is CASSERQGAGSPLHF. CDR3 sequence (DNA): TGCGCCAGCAGCGAGCGACAGGGGGCAGGTTCACCCCTCCACTTT.

This chain connects TRBV19 to TRBJ1-2; TRBD1 matches 8 bases. The ends lost 5 bases at V and 4 bases at J; junction bases unmatched: 12. Germline CDR1 and CDR2: LNHDA and SQIVND (reference sequence). This CDR3 has 16 amino acids. As DNA, the CDR3 is TGTGCCAGTAGTCCCGGAGGGACAGGTCTTTCCTATGGCTACACCTTC. Amino acids: CASSPGGTGLSYGYTF. Variable domain in full (rest from reference TRBV19 and TRBJ1-2): DGGITQSPKYLFRKEGQNVTLSCEQNLNHDAMYWYRQDPGQGLRLIYYSQIVNDFQKGDIAEGYSVSREKKESFPLTVTSAQKNPTAFYLCASSPGGTGLSYGYTFGSGTRLTVV.

This clone was counted between two and nine times. The chain is built from TRBV30 and TRBJ1-5; possibly TRBD1 for D (5 bases). Trimming pared 6 bases from V and 7 bases from J, leaving 19 bases between. The CDR3 has 14 residues. The germline V gene encodes CDR1 GTSNPN and CDR2 SVGIG (reference sequence). Here the CDR3 DNA reads TGTGCCTGCAGTCCGGGACTCGGGTACCAGCCCCAGCATTTT. It encodes CACSPGLGYQPQHF.

V and J are TRBV5-8 and TRBJ2-1; TRBD2 agrees at 9 bases. This CDR3 is 18 amino acids long. Trimming cost V 0 bases and J 11 bases; bases outside gene matches: 18. CDR1 and CDR2 (germline): SGHTS, YDEGEE. This chain's CDR3 is CASSLGPGTGLALVKQFF. The CDR3 nucleotides read TGTGCCAGCAGCTTGGGACCGGGAACGGGACTAGCCTTAGTTAAGCAGTTCTTC.

The chain combines TRBV28 with TRBJ2-4, with D maybe TRBD2 (6 bases). This CDR3 has 12 amino acids. Between the trimmed V and J ends, which lost 4 bases and 9 bases, there was a span of 10 bases. Looked up from germline, CDR1 is MDHEN and CDR2 is SYDVKM. The CDR3 loop reads CASSSMGGIQYF. In nucleotides, the CDR3 is TGTGCCAGCAGTTCCATGGGGGGCATTCAGTACTTC.

The chain uses TRBV4-1 and TRBJ1-1; 8 nucleotides match TRBD1. This CDR3 comprises 17 residues. The V segment lost 4 bases and the J segment 0 bases; nucleotides outside the gene matches: 10. Germline V gene data show CDR1 as MGHRA and CDR2 as YSYEKL. The CDR3 spells CASSPAGQGSMNTEAFF. CDR3 in DNA: TGCGCCAGCAGCCCAGCCGGACAGGGAAGTATGAACACTGAAGCTTTCTTT.

The chain carries TRBV5-1 and TRBJ1-1, with a tentative D call TRBD1 (5 bases). Germline CDR1 and CDR2: SGHRS and YFSETQ. There are 12 residues in the CDR3. Trimming pared 0 bases from V and 8 bases from J, leaving 8 bases between. CDR3 bases: TGCGCCAGCAGCTTGGGGGACTCGGAAGCTTTCTTT. Its translation: CASSLGDSEAFF.

The rearrangement uses TRBV13 and TRBJ1-2; no clear D. The CDR3 totals 14 residues. V lost 1 base to trimming and J lost 4 bases, with 10 bases between them. Germline V gene data show CDR1 as PRHDT and CDR2 as FYEKMQ (reference sequence). The CDR3 region has the DNA TGTGCCAGCAGCTTAGCGGGAGGGTCCTATGGCTACACCTTC. It is translated as CASSLAGGSYGYTF.

V is TRBV15 and J is TRBJ2-2; TRBD2 might be the D (5 bases). Germline V gene lookup returns CDR1 LNHNV and CDR2 YYDKDF (reference sequence). V lost 3 bases and J 7 bases, leaving 9 bases between the germline ends. This CDR3 comprises 13 residues. The DNA of the CDR3 is TGTGCCACCAGCAGCCCCGGGGTCGGGGAGCTGTTTTTT. Translated: CATSSPGVGELFF.